This section outlines one T cell receptor (beta chain) sequence together with its context. What it binds is not known. The CDR3 end falls 3 residues outside the read, so it is completed with the germline J gene. Patients and controls were mostly of Caucasian heritage. This specimen comes from a study of T cell clonality in common variable immunodeficiency. Study-wide results and limits: Compared with healthy controls, CVID subjects showed increased TCRbeta clonality, mostly in about a third.

The CDR3 has 13 amino acids. The trim removed 6 bases at V and 1 base at J, leaving 3 bases unmatched. Looked up from germline, CDR1 is DFQATT and CDR2 is SNEGSKA (reference sequence). CVID and control samples used equivalent genomic DNA input. Assay used: immunoSEQ multiplex PCR; TCRdb lists only in-frame clones, some missing. This sample comprises 30,000 to 40,000 clones, none seen once only. The source material was peripheral blood mononuclear cells. The origin of this receptor is a person between 18 and 75 years old in good health. The chain combines TRBV20-1 with TRBJ1-5; 7 bases are a match to TRBD1. The CDR3 loop reads CSASGGSNQPQHF. The CDR3 bases that were read are TGCAGTGCCTCAGGGGGAAGCAATCAGCCC.